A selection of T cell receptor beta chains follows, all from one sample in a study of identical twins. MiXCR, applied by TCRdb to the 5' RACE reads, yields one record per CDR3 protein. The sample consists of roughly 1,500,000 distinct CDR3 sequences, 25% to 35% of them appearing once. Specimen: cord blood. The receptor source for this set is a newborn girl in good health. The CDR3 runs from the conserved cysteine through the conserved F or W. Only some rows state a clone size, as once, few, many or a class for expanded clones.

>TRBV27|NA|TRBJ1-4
CASSLRPPTNEKLFF
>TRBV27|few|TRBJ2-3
CASSFRLAGQDTQYF
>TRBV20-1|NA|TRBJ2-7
CSAHRDVLFYEQYF
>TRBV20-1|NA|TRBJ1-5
CSARPNGQGVNQPQHF
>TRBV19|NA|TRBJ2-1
CASSSTSGLRRDNEQFF
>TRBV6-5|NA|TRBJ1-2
CAGSYSGGTNYGYTF
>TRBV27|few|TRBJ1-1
CASSLSAGEVFTEAFF
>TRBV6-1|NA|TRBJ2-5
CASLTGGWYERYF
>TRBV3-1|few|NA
CASSQDGMKRYSYEQYF
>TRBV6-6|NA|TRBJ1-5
CASSYGSGSNQPQHF
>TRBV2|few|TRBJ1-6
CASSGDRPLHF
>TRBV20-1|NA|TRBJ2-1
CGASMTSGYNEQFF
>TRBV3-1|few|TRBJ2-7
CASSQAASRSSGSSYEQYF
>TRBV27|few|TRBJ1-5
CASSDRDGQPQHF
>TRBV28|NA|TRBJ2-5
CASSFGQGSSGSLLGETQYF